This T cell receptor beta chain was profiled in a study of regulatory T cells in long-lasting Graves disease. This sample's time point: persistent/refractory GD, antithyroid drugs over 5 years with positive TRAb. Extracted RNA from PBMCs served as the source of the TCR library. Library construction for TCR beta used iRepertoire HTBI primers and Arm-PCR of CDR3 regions. TCRdb reanalysed the multiplex PCR reads using MiXCR and keeps one entry per CDR3 protein. Among around 510,000 distinct CDR3 sequences listed, around 21% were seen once. This clonotype was counted at least ten times. Its antigen is still unknown. The V end was cut by 10 bases, the J end by 0 bases, with 16 bases between. The CDR3 is 15 amino acids. The germline V gene encodes CDR1 MDHEN and CDR2 SYDVKM. Study results and limitations: TRBV28, TRBJ1-2 and TRBJ2-5 were segments that persistent disease favored.

This chain links TRBV28 with TRBJ1-5; D unresolved. This sequence was found in a female donor with Graves disease. The sample consisted of peripheral blood mononuclear cells (PBMCs), taken when the disease was refractory, from a patient treated with antithyroid drugs. The CDR3 sequence is CATLRGDYSNQPQHF. Here the CDR3 DNA reads TGTGCCACCCTCCGAGGAGACTATAGCAATCAGCCCCAGCATTTT.